A single sample gave rise to the 25 T cell receptor beta chains below, sequenced in a study of early T cells in non-severe SARS-CoV-2 infection. MiXCR, applied by TCRdb to the 5' RACE reads, yields one record per CDR3 protein. The sample contains about 46,000 distinct CDR3 sequences, about 9.3% of which appear only once. Input material: whole blood. These TCRs come from an adult who was a healthcare worker with PCR-confirmed SARS-CoV-2 infection or an uninfected control (not recorded which).

This clonotype was found a few times. V and J are TRBV7-9 and TRBJ1-1; D gene unclear. Trimming pared 1 base from V and 2 bases from J, leaving 5 bases between. Germline V gene sequence: CDR1 SEHNR, CDR2 FQNEAQ (reference sequence). This CDR3 spans 13 amino acids. The CDR3 spells CASSLGFNTEAFF. The CDR3 DNA follows: TGTGCCAGCAGCTTAGGGTTCAACACTGAAGCTTTCTTT.

This clonotype occurred many times. This rearrangement joins TRBV19 to TRBJ1-5; 10 bases line up with TRBD1. This CDR3 spans 16 amino acids. The germline V gene has CDR1 LNHDA and CDR2 SQIVND (reference sequence). The trim removed 4 bases at V and 4 bases at J, leaving 7 bases unmatched. CDR3 coding DNA: TGTGCCAGTAGTACCTGGGACAGGGGAGGGAATCAGCCCCAGCATTTT. Translated: CASSTWDRGGNQPQHF. The full variable domain, rest sourced from reference TRBV19 and TRBJ1-5, is DGGITQSPKYLFRKEGQNVTLSCEQNLNHDAMYWYRQDPGQGLRLIYYSQIVNDFQKGDIAEGYSVSREKKESFPLTVTSAQKNPTAFYLCASSTWDRGGNQPQHFGDGTRLSIL.

The chain uses TRBV9 and TRBJ1-6, with 7 bases matching TRBD1. Looked up from germline, CDR1 is SGDLS and CDR2 is YYNGEE. Unmatched junction bases numbered 16, after V lost 3 bases and J lost 16 bases. The CDR3 has 15 amino acids. The CDR3 region has the DNA TGTGCCAGCAGCGCCCGACCGCGGACAGGAGACACGCTCCACTTT. Translation gives CASSARPRTGDTLHF.

This clonotype was counted many times. The chain has TRBV6-2 or TRBV6-3 and TRBJ2-1, with 8 positions matching TRBD2. The CDR3 covers 17 residues. Germline-derived CDR1 and CDR2 are MNHEY and SVGEGT. Trimming took 7 bases from V and 0 from J; bases not matched to a gene: 11. The CDR3 bases are TGTGCCAGCACGGGGGGGTCGGGCATCGTCTCCTACAATGAGCAGTTCTTC. This encodes CASTGGSGIVSYNEQFF.

This clonotype was found many times. The chain is built from TRBV7-2 and TRBJ2-7; 15 positions match TRBD2. CDR1 and CDR2 from the germline V gene are SGHTA and FQGNSA. V gave up 4 bases and J gave up 5 bases; unmatched junction bases: 9. This CDR3 comprises 17 residues. The CDR3 DNA is TGTGCCAGCAGCTCGCGGACTAGCGGGAGGGCGGGGGACGAGCAGTACTTC. It codes for CASSSRTSGRAGDEQYF.

This clonotype showed up many times. The junction does not match germline at one end; this may be a read error. The CDR3 coding sequence is TGTGCCAGCAGTGTCAGAAACACCGGGGAGCTTTTTTTT. Translating it yields CASSVRNTGELFF. V is TRBV12-3 or TRBV12-4 and J is TRBJ2-2, with D tentatively TRBD2 (5 bases). CDR3 length equals 13 residues.

This clonotype was counted ten times or more. The rearrangement joins TRBV20-1 to TRBJ1-5, with D unclear. V was clipped by 3 bases and J by 0 bases, with 9 bases between them. Germline CDR1 and CDR2: DFQATT and SNEGSKA (reference sequence). The CDR3 runs 14 residues. DNA for the CDR3: TGCAGTGCTAGGAGGTCGAATAGCAATCAGCCCCAGCATTTT. Its protein is CSARRSNSNQPQHF.

This clonotype was counted at least ten times. V is TRBV27 and J is TRBJ1-5; D is ambiguous. Trimming left V 4 bases short and J 0 bases short, with 10 bases between. CDR1 and CDR2 (germline): MNHEY, SMNVEV (reference sequence). The CDR3 is 15 amino acids. CDR3 in DNA: TGTGCCAGCAGTTCCACAGAGTATAGCAATCAGCCCCAGCATTTT. Protein: CASSSTEYSNQPQHF.

This chain connects TRBV6-1 to TRBJ2-1; D unresolved. Trimming cost V 6 bases and J 4 bases, with 13 bases left between them. The germline V gene encodes CDR1 MNHNS and CDR2 SASEGT. CDR3 length equals 14 residues. For the CDR3, the DNA is TGTGCCAGCAGGCAGATGACCTTGTACAATGAGCAGTTCTTC. Protein product: CASRQMTLYNEQFF.

Many counts were recorded for this clonotype. The chain employs TRBV29-1 and TRBJ2-1, with 8 bases that match TRBD2. Germline V gene data show CDR1 as SQVTM and CDR2 as ANQGSEA. The J segment lost 9 bases and the V segment lost 5 bases, leaving 9 bases of the junction unmatched. This CDR3 is built from 13 residues. DNA for the CDR3: TGCAGCGTTTTAGTTAGCGGGAAGGGTGAGCAGTTCTTC. It encodes CSVLVSGKGEQFF.

This clonotype was found many times. J is TRBJ2-1 and V is TRBV28; 9 positions agree with TRBD2. In germline, CDR1 is MDHEN, CDR2 SYDVKM. This CDR3 is built from 12 residues. The trim removed 6 bases at V and 10 bases at J, leaving 4 bases unmatched. Here the CDR3 reads CASSLAGPEQFF. The CDR3 DNA reads as TGTGCCAGCAGCCTAGCGGGACCCGAGCAGTTCTTC.

This clonotype was counted between two and nine times. This chain links TRBV10-2 with TRBJ2-5; D gene uncertain. The CDR3 contains 12 residues. Germline CDR1 is WSHSY and CDR2 is SAAADI. The ends were cut back, 7 bases at V and 1 base at J, with 7 bases in the middle. CDR3 protein: CASTEFQETQYF. Written as DNA, the CDR3 is TGCGCCAGCACGGAGTTCCAAGAGACCCAGTACTTC.

The CDR3 sequence is CSATAQVRGTDTQYF. In DNA form, the CDR3 reads TGCAGCGCCACAGCCCAGGTTAGGGGCACAGATACGCAGTATTTT. The chain is built from TRBV29-1 and TRBJ2-3; D not certain. The V gene's germline CDR1 is SQVTM and CDR2 ANQGSEA. The V gene lost 7 bases and the J gene lost 1 base, with 18 bases spanning the gap. This CDR3 contains 15 residues.

This clonotype was seen at least ten times. This rearrangement joins TRBV4-2 to TRBJ2-1, with TRBD2 matching over 7 bases. The trim removed 0 bases at V and 4 bases at J, leaving 6 bases unmatched. From germline, CDR1 is LGHNA and CDR2 YNFKEQ. The CDR3 totals 16 residues. CDR3 in amino acids: CASSQDFSGGYNEQFF. The CDR3, as DNA: TGTGCCAGCAGCCAAGACTTTTCGGGGGGATACAATGAGCAGTTCTTC.

This clonotype came up many times. The gene calls are TRBV20-1 and TRBJ2-3; 8 bases agree with TRBD2. CDR3 size: 14 residues. The germline V gene encodes CDR1 DFQATT and CDR2 SNEGSKA (reference sequence). Losses at the gene ends were 6 bases for V and 2 bases for J; bases not matched to a gene: 7. The CDR3 sequence is CSAILADLTDTQYF. The CDR3 DNA reads as TGCAGTGCGATACTAGCGGACCTCACAGATACGCAGTATTTT.

Many counts were recorded for this clonotype. V and J are TRBV7-9 and TRBJ1-4; 7 nucleotides line up with TRBD1. With V trimmed by 5 bases and J by 5 bases, 11 bases remained unmatched. This CDR3 region has 16 residues. The germline gives CDR1 SEHNR, CDR2 FQNEAQ (reference sequence). The CDR3 bases are TGTGCCAGCAGCGTTAAGAACAGGGGAGGGAATGAAAAACTGTTTTTT. Its protein is CASSVKNRGGNEKLFF.

This clonotype was seen ten or more times. The chain employs TRBV3-1 and TRBJ2-1, with 13 bases that match TRBD2. The CDR3 sequence is 15 residues long. V gave up 5 bases and J gave up 10 bases; unmatched junction bases: 8. From germline, CDR1 is LGHDT and CDR2 YNNKEL (reference sequence). CDR3 amino acids: CASSYRTSGSLEQFF. As DNA, the CDR3 is TGTGCCAGCAGCTACCGGACTAGCGGGAGCTTGGAGCAGTTCTTC.

This clonotype has a count of ten or more. The chain joins TRBV12-2 to TRBJ1-2. TRBV12-2 is given as a pseudogene. CDR3 size: 11 residues. The CDR3: CATFEGDGYTF. The DNA for the CDR3 is TGTGCTACCTTTGAGGGCGATGGCTACACCTTC.

Ten or more counts support this clonotype. V usage is TRBV29-1 and J usage is TRBJ2-5; 11 bases align to TRBD1. The CDR3 is made up of 15 amino acids. J lost 4 bases, V lost 6 bases, and 10 bases had no gene match. Germline-derived CDR1 and CDR2 are SQVTM and ANQGSEA. CDR3 amino acids: CSVETDRGRGETQYF. The CDR3 DNA reads TGCAGCGTGGAGACGGACAGGGGGCGGGGAGAGACCCAGTACTTC.

This clonotype was seen many times. The chain carries TRBV11-2 and TRBJ2-5; D unresolved. The CDR3 consists of 17 residues. Per germline, CDR1 SGHAT and CDR2 FQNNGV. V was clipped by 5 bases and J by 3 bases, with 22 bases between them. CDR3 in amino acids: CASSPLSWGTPKETQYF. DNA of the CDR3: TGTGCCAGCAGCCCCCTTTCCTGGGGAACACCTAAAGAGACCCAGTACTTC.

This clonotype was seen many times. The chain joins TRBV20-1 to TRBJ2-7; TRBD1 or TRBD2 may be the D gene (5 bases each). The CDR3 contains 15 residues. Germline values: CDR1 DFQATT, CDR2 SNEGSKA (reference sequence). Deletions cut 0 bases from V and 0 bases from J, with 12 bases between. The CDR3 coding sequence is TGCAGTGCTAGAGATGGGACCGACGTCTCCTACGAGCAGTACTTC. Protein product: CSARDGTDVSYEQYF.

At least ten counts were recorded for this clonotype. V and J are TRBV20-1 and TRBJ2-7; D perhaps matches TRBD2 (5 bases). V was shortened by 4 bases and J by 3 bases, with 10 bases between the two germline ends. The CDR3 totals 12 residues. Germline loops: CDR1 DFQATT, CDR2 SNEGSKA (reference sequence). The CDR3 is CSATPEGYEQYF. DNA for the CDR3: TGCAGTGCTACCCCCGAGGGCTACGAGCAGTACTTC.

Worth noting for this clonotype: Germline is not matched at one junction end, which may reflect a read error. The V call is TRBV3-1, the J call TRBJ2-1; 7 positions match TRBD2. The germline V gene encodes CDR1 LGHDT and CDR2 YNNKEL (reference sequence). The CDR3 totals 17 residues. In DNA, the CDR3 is TGTGCCAGCAGACAAGACGATCAGGGAGGGCCTCCAAATGAGCAGTTCTTC. This codes for CASRQDDQGGPPNEQFF.

In its sample, this clonotype was seen many times. This chain connects TRBV11-2 to TRBJ2-7; 9 bases align to TRBD1. J was trimmed by 3 bases and V by 1 base; bases with no gene match: 4. The CDR3 sequence is 15 residues long. Germline CDR1 is SGHAT and CDR2 is FQNNGV. DNA for the CDR3: TGTGCCAGCAGCTTAGCGGTGACAGGGGGCTACGAGCAGTACTTC. Protein sequence: CASSLAVTGGYEQYF.

This clonotype was detected many times. The chain couples TRBV6-4 to TRBJ2-1, with D possibly being TRBD1 or TRBD2 (5 bases each). Germline-derived CDR1 and CDR2 are MRHNA and SNTAGT. This CDR3 is 13 amino acids long. V dropped 8 bases and J dropped 2 bases, with 10 bases sitting between them. The CDR3 DNA reads as TGTGCCAGCTCTCCGGGGCCCTACAATGAGCAGTTCTTC. Encoded protein: CASSPGPYNEQFF.